This TCR beta chain was sequenced in a study of T cell responses to AZD1222 COVID-19 vaccine. Findings of the study overall: Baseline seropositivity occurred in only a handful of AZD1222 recipients. After the peak T cell response, and only then, were repertoires sampled. Per reports, nearly half of all spike-specific TCRs target regions that are unmutated in variants.

Concerning this clone: Its target is unknown.

The CDR3 extends over 16 amino acids. Germline V gene lookup returns CDR1 KGHDR and CDR2 SFDVKD. With 3 bases removed from V and 3 bases from J, the gap between germline ends came to 14 bases. The method was immunoSEQ multiplex PCR; TCRdb's version includes in-frame clones alone and lacks a portion of them. Found here are fewer than 140,000 clones, 75% to 90% of them singletons; the top ten hold 5% to 6%. The receptor comes from an adult in good health. The source material was peripheral blood, sampled on day 0 of AZD1222 vaccination. The chain employs TRBV24-1 and TRBJ1-3, with D uncertain. CDR3 in amino acids: CATSDPSRGNGNTIYF. The CDR3 DNA reads as TGTGCCACCAGTGATCCCTCCCGGGGAAATGGAAACACCATATATTTT.